The subject of this entry is one TCR beta chain. The antigen remains unidentified. It was healthy bone marrow donors who served as donors. Germline values: CDR1 SNHLY, CDR2 FYNNEI. CDR3 length: 13 residues. V was pared by 7 bases and J by 8 bases, with 12 bases between. The data are from a study of cytomegalovirus exposure and HLA in healthy donors. Study results and limitations: Later analysis demonstrated an association between a missense DCLRE1C variant and TCR beta V- and J-gene trimming. Cytomegalovirus association was listed for around 180 TCR beta chains.

Amplification used 60 Vbeta primers and 13 Jbeta primers. Clones were read by immunoSEQ multiplex PCR, and TCRdb kept only the in-frame ones, dropping some. Of some 130,000 clones in the sample, about 80% were seen once. This chain uses TRBV2 with TRBJ1-6; no definite D call. This TCR came from a man aged 25 to 40 in good health. Material for sequencing was PBMCs. The CDR3 loop is CASTLRPDSPLHF. DNA of the CDR3: TGTGCCAGCACCCTGAGGCCGGATTCACCCCTCCACTTT.